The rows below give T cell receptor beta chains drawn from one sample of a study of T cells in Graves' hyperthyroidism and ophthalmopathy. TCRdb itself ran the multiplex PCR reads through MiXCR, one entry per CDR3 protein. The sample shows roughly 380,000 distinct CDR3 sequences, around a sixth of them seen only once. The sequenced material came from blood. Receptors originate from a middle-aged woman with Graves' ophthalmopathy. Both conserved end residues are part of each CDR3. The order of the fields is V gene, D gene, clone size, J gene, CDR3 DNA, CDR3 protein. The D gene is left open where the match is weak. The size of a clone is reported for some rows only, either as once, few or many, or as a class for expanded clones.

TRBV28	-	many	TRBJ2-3	TGTGCCAGCAGTTCCAAGACTCCTTGGCCGCGGTATTTT	CASSSKTPWPRYF
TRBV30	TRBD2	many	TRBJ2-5	TGTGCCTGGAGTGGAAGCAGGCTAGCGGAAGAGACCCAGTACTTC	CAWSGSRLAEETQYF
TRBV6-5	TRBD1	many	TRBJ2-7	TGTGCCAGCAGTTACTCGATGAGGGGGCACGGAATCTACGAGCAGTACTTC	CASSYSMRGHGIYEQYF
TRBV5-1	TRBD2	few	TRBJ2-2	TGCGCCAGCAGCTTGGAGGCGGGAGGAACCACCGGGGAGCTGTTTTTT	CASSLEAGGTTGELFF
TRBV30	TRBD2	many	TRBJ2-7	TGTGCCTGGAGTTCCCCCCGGCTAGCGGGAGGGAGGATCTACGAGCAGTACTTC	CAWSSPRLAGGRIYEQYF
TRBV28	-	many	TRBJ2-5	TGTGCCAGCAGTTTGGTTTGGACATCCCGTACCCAAGAGACCCAGTACTTC	CASSLVWTSRTQETQYF
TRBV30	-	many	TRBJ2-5	TGTGCCTGGATTGGGGGTGGGGGGCCCGAGTGGACCCAGTACTTC	CAWIGGGGPEWTQYF
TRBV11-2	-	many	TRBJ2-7	TGTGCCAGCAGCTTAGAGGGGAGGTCCTACGAGCAGTACTTC	CASSLEGRSYEQYF
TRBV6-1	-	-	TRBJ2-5	TGTGCCAGCGGCCCTGGGGGGCAAGGGACCCAGTACTTC	CASGPGGQGTQYF
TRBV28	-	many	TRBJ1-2	TGTGCCAGCAGTAGGACGGACCTGAGCTATGGCTACACCTTC	CASSRTDLSYGYTF
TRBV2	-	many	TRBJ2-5	TGTGCCAGCAGTGAAGTGGGGTCAGGGGAGACCCAGTACTTC	CASSEVGSGETQYF
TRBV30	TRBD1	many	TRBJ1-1	TGTGCCTGGAGCGCAGGGGGCGACACTGAAGCTTTCTTT	CAWSAGGDTEAFF
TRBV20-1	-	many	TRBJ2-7	TGCAGTTCTCGCTCTAATCACGAGCAGTACTTC	CSSRSNHEQYF
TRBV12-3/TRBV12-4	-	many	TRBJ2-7	TGTGCCAGCAGCCCGTCCGGACAGCCGTACGAGCAGTACTTC	CASSPSGQPYEQYF
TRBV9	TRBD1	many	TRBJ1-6	TGTGCCAGCAGCCCCACGGGACAGGGGGTACCTAATTCACCCCTCCACTTT	CASSPTGQGVPNSPLHF
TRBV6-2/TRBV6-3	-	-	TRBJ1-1	TGTGCCAGCAGCGGGGGCCGAGACTCAAGGACAGTCCCCGGTCACACTGAAGCTTTCTTT	CASSGGRDSRTVPGHTEAFF
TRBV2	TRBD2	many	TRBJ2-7	TGTGCCAGCAAGCGGGAGGGCCTTAACGAGCAGTACTTC	CASKREGLNEQYF
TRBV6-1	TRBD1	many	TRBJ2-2	TGTGCCAGCAGCGGGACAGGCGACACCGGGGAGCTGTTTTTT	CASSGTGDTGELFF
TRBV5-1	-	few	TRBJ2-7	TGCGCCAGCAGCCCCGTTGAGGCTTCCGAGCAGTACTTC	CASSPVEASEQYF
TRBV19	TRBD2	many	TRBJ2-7	TGTGCCAGTAGCCCGTCGGGGGGGCCTTACGAGCAGTACTTC	CASSPSGGPYEQYF
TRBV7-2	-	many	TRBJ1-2	TGTGCCAGCAGCCGAAGACAGCTCCAAAACTATGGCTACACCTTC	CASSRRQLQNYGYTF
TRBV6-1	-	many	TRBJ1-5	TGTGCCAGCAGTGAATGGGTGAATCAGCCCCAGCATTTT	CASSEWVNQPQHF
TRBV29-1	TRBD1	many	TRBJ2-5	TGCAGCGTCCCCGGACAGGGCCAAGAGACCCAGTACTTC	CSVPGQGQETQYF
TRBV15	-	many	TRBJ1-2	TGTGCCACCAGCAGAGAGTCGGCAGGCTCCAATGGCTACACCTTC	CATSRESAGSNGYTF
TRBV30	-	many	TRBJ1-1	TGTGCCTTCGACCGGGCTTTCTTT	CAFDRAFF
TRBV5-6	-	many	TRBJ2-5	TGTGCCAGCCACAGGGACGGTTACGAGACCCAGTACTTC	CASHRDGYETQYF
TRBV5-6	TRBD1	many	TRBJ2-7	TGTGCCAGCAGCATAACGGGACAGCTGAGCTCCTACGAGCAGTACTTC	CASSITGQLSSYEQYF